These 29 T cell receptor beta chains were sequenced from one sample in a study of T cells in Graves' hyperthyroidism and ophthalmopathy. RNA transcripts served as the template for amplifying TCR beta CDR3 regions. First-round RT-PCR targeting the TCR CDR3 was performed with the HTBI primer set. One entry per CDR3 protein results from TCRdb running MiXCR on the multiplex PCR reads. The table lists 610,000 or so distinct CDR3 sequences, about 45% of them singletons. What was sequenced was peripheral blood or thyroid tissue (not recorded which). Receptor source: a woman between 18 and 30 years old with Graves' hyperthyroidism.

The V call is TRBV7-8, the J call TRBJ1-6; 9 nucleotides match TRBD1. V was pared by 1 base and J by 7 bases, with 5 bases of the junction left unmatched. The CDR3 contains 16 residues. CDR1 and CDR2 from the germline V gene are SGHVS and FQNEAQ. Here the CDR3 reads CASSLDRGLLNSPLHF. CDR3 sequence (DNA): TGTGCCAGCAGCTTAGACAGGGGGCTCCTAAATTCACCCCTCCACTTT.

The chain recombines TRBV2 with TRBJ1-6, with 10 bases fitting TRBD1. J lost 6 bases, V lost 6 bases, and 5 bases had no gene match. Per the germline V gene, CDR1 is SNHLY and CDR2 is FYNNEI. The CDR3 loop spans 15 amino acids. The CDR3 reads CASSRDRGPNSPLHF. The CDR3 DNA is TGTGCCAGCAGCCGGGACAGGGGCCCTAATTCACCCCTCCACTTT.

This clonotype was seen repeatedly, ten times or more. This chain uses TRBV4-1 with TRBJ1-1; TRBD1 agrees at 7 bases. V was clipped by 1 base and J by 10 bases; unmatched bases: 9. The V gene's germline CDR1 is MGHRA and CDR2 YSYEKL. The length of the CDR3 is 14 residues. The CDR3 nucleotides read TGCGCCAGCAGCCAAGTAACGGGACAGAGAGGAGCTTTCTTT. Protein: CASSQVTGQRGAFF.

With respect to this clonotype: A read error is likely, as this CDR3 ends without the conserved phenylalanine or tryptophan. The rearrangement links TRBV6-5 to TRBJ1-6, with D hard to call. Germline lookup yields CDR1 MNHEY and CDR2 SVGAGI. There are 17 residues in the CDR3. Trimming stripped 5 bases from V and 1 base from J, with 15 bases between. For the CDR3, the DNA is TGTGCCAGCAGTGGATACCCGAGGGAATCCTATAATTCACCCCTCCACTCT. Translated: CASSGYPRESYNSPLHS.

This chain joins TRBV6-1 and TRBJ2-5, with 9 nucleotides matching TRBD2. Looked up from germline, CDR1 is MNHNS and CDR2 is SASEGT. The junction had 19 bases not matched to a gene; V was cut back by 11 bases and J by 0 bases. This CDR3 region has 18 residues. CDR3 DNA sequence: TGTGCCGTTCGGACTAGCGCCCATTTACTAGCGTACCAAGAGACCCAGTACTTC. Translating gives CAVRTSAHLLAYQETQYF.

This clonotype was seen a few times. The V gene is TRBV27, the J gene TRBJ2-7; 10 bases fit TRBD2. The CDR3 spans 13 residues. Losses at the gene ends were 6 bases for V and 5 bases for J; bases not matched to a gene: 4. Germline-derived CDR1 and CDR2 are MNHEY and SMNVEV (reference sequence). The CDR3 sequence: CASRKREGHEQYF. The CDR3 region has the DNA TGTGCCAGCAGAAAGCGGGAGGGCCACGAGCAGTACTTC.

In this sample, this clonotype turned up many times. The gene calls are TRBV5-5 and TRBJ2-7; D gene uncertain. V was cut by 1 base and J by 3 bases, with 14 bases left in between. The CDR3 extends over 15 amino acids. CDR1 is SGHKS and CDR2 is YYEKEE in the germline V gene (reference sequence). As DNA, the CDR3 is TGTGCCAGCAGCTTGTTACAGCTAGGTCTCTACGAGCAGTACTTC. Translating it yields CASSLLQLGLYEQYF.

This clonotype showed up just a few times. The chain combines TRBV29-1 with TRBJ2-1; 8 nucleotides line up with TRBD1. Germline V gives CDR1 SQVTM, CDR2 ANQGSEA. The CDR3 has 15 residues. The V segment lost 4 bases and the J segment 5 bases; nucleotides outside the gene matches: 10. The CDR3 sequence is CSVVGQGALHNEQFF. DNA of the CDR3: TGCAGCGTTGTTGGGCAGGGGGCTTTACACAATGAGCAGTTCTTC.

In its sample, this clonotype was seen many times. At one of its ends the junction is not consistent with the germline gene, which may arise from a read error. This rearrangement joins TRBV3-1 to TRBJ2-7; D unresolved. The CDR3 contains 11 residues. Germline-derived CDR1 and CDR2 are LGHDT and YNNKEL (reference sequence). The CDR3 here is CASRDPHHLIF. CDR3 DNA sequence: TGTGCCAGCAGGGATCCTCATCACTTAATCTTC.

The V and J genes are TRBV29-1 and TRBJ2-3; TRBD1 matches 7 bases. The CDR3 covers 15 residues. With 0 bases clipped from V and 0 bases from J, the junction kept 3 bases outside the gene matches. Germline CDR1 SQVTM, CDR2 ANQGSEA. CDR3 amino acids: CSVEDTGQSTDTQYF. The CDR3 region has the DNA TGCAGCGTTGAAGACACGGGACAGAGCACAGATACGCAGTATTTT.

At least ten counts were recorded for this clonotype. The CDR3 bases are TGTGCCAGCAGTCAAATTCGTTACAGGGCTCGTCTCTCCTACGAGCAGTACTTC. This gives the protein CASSQIRYRARLSYEQYF. The chain recombines TRBV7-8 with TRBJ2-7, with a weak D call TRBD1 (6 bases). Germline assignment: CDR1 SGHVS and CDR2 FQNEAQ. This CDR3 is built from 18 residues. Trimming stripped 6 bases from V and 0 bases from J, with 24 bases between. Combining the CDR3 with reference TRBV7-8 and TRBJ2-7 gives the whole variable domain GAGVSQSPRYKVAKRGQDVALRCDPISGHVSLFWYQQALGQGPEFLTYFQNEAQLDKSGLPSDRFFAERPEGSVSTLKIQRTQQEDSAVYLCASSQIRYRARLSYEQYFGPGTRLTVT.

Comments on this clonotype: The conserved phenylalanine or tryptophan normally closing the CDR3 is absent here, so this likely arose from a read error. Because the CDR3's place on the DNA is in doubt, the DNA is left out and the CDR3 is given as listed by TCRdb. V and J are TRBV4-2 and TRBJ2-2; TRBD2 reflects the table's D call only, with no check against the DNA. Inclusive of both ends, the CDR3 amounts to 16 amino acids. CDR1 and CDR2 from the germline V gene are LGHNA and YNFKEQ. CDR3 loop: CASSAGAGANTGEKRL.

This clonotype was recorded many times. The chain links TRBV12-3 or TRBV12-4 to TRBJ1-1, with 11 positions matching TRBD1. Trimming took 5 bases from V and 11 from J; bases not matched to a gene: 13. The CDR3 loop spans 15 amino acids. This chain's CDR3 is CASSERDRGFLGAFF. In DNA, the CDR3 is TGTGCCAGCAGTGAAAGGGACAGGGGGTTTCTCGGGGCTTTCTTT.

Of note for this clonotype: Germline is not matched at one junction end, which may reflect a read error. V is TRBV12-3 or TRBV12-4 and J is TRBJ1-1; D is undetermined. CDR3 size: 8 residues. CDR3 region: CASRLGRF. CDR3 nucleotide sequence: TGTGCCAGCAGGTTAGGCCGGTTT.

This clonotype was recorded many times. This rearrangement joins TRBV11-2 to TRBJ2-2, with 7 bases matching TRBD1. The junction had 4 bases not matched to a gene; V was cut back by 1 base and J by 2 bases. Germline loops: CDR1 SGHAT, CDR2 FQNNGV. The CDR3 contains 16 residues. This CDR3 is CASSLGQGANTGELFF. The CDR3 nucleotides are TGTGCCAGCAGCTTAGGACAGGGCGCTAACACCGGGGAGCTGTTTTTT.

The gene calls are TRBV10-3 and TRBJ2-5; 7 bases are a match to TRBD1. This CDR3 spans 14 amino acids. Trimming removed 10 bases from V and 0 bases from J; junction bases left unmatched: 8. Per germline, CDR1 ENHRY and CDR2 SYGVKD. The CDR3 DNA reads TGTGCCAGGACCACAGGGGACAACCAAGAGACCCAGTACTTC. Its protein is CARTTGDNQETQYF.

This clonotype was counted only a few times. The chain links TRBV11-3 to TRBJ1-1; maybe TRBD1 (5 bases). The germline V gene encodes CDR1 SGHNT and CDR2 YENEEA. The CDR3 is made up of 14 amino acids. V gave up 3 bases and J gave up 4 bases, with 12 bases separating them. The CDR3 nucleotides are TGTGCCAGCAGCTTCATGGGGCTCGGCACTGAAGCTTTCTTT. This encodes CASSFMGLGTEAFF.

The sample holds a few counts of this clonotype. The genes are TRBV3-1 and TRBJ1-5; 8 bases map to TRBD1. V gave up 0 bases and J gave up 0 bases; unmatched junction bases: 7. The CDR3 length is 18 residues. CDR1 and CDR2 (germline): LGHDT, YNNKEL (reference sequence). CDR3 DNA sequence: TGTGCCAGCAGCCAAGATAGGGCAGGGGGCTCTAGCAATCAGCCCCAGCATTTT. Protein product: CASSQDRAGGSSNQPQHF.

This sequence joins TRBV15 and TRBJ2-2; 7 bases are a match to TRBD1. V trimming: 1 base; J trimming: 4 bases; junction bases outside the gene matches: 12. The CDR3 has 18 amino acids. Germline lookup yields CDR1 LNHNV and CDR2 YYDKDF (reference sequence). CDR3 sequence: CATSRVGQTGTATGELFF. CDR3 bases: TGTGCCACCAGCAGAGTAGGGCAGACAGGGACGGCCACCGGGGAGCTGTTTTTT.

This clonotype was recorded a few times. The chain joins TRBV7-9 to TRBJ2-1; D unclear. This CDR3 spans 14 amino acids. Germline values: CDR1 SEHNR, CDR2 FQNEAQ (reference sequence). The V end was cut by 10 bases, the J end by 0 bases, with 13 bases between. This chain's CDR3 is CATAGPSSYNEQFF. The CDR3, as DNA: TGTGCCACCGCAGGTCCGAGCTCCTACAATGAGCAGTTCTTC.

The chain links TRBV20-1 to TRBJ2-7, with 7 bases identical to TRBD1. Germline-derived CDR1 and CDR2 are DFQATT and SNEGSKA (reference sequence). With 0 bases clipped from V and 4 bases from J, the junction kept 3 bases outside the gene matches. The length of the CDR3 is 13 residues. CDR3 sequence (DNA): TGCAGTGCTAGAGAGACAGGGAAATACGAGCAGTACTTC. Encoded protein: CSARETGKYEQYF.

V is TRBV20-1 and J is TRBJ2-5; unclear D gene. Germline CDR1 is DFQATT and CDR2 is SNEGSKA (reference sequence). This CDR3 has 14 amino acids. The V end lost 1 base, the J end lost 4 bases, and 13 bases lay between the germline ends. CDR3 nucleotide sequence: TGCAGTGCTAGAGGCCTCCAGGACGGAGAGACCCAGTACTTC. Protein sequence: CSARGLQDGETQYF.

The table lists this clonotype with many counts. J is TRBJ2-7 and V is TRBV5-1, with D maybe TRBD1 (6 bases). Looked up from germline, CDR1 is SGHRS and CDR2 is YFSETQ. This CDR3 has 15 residues. The V end lost 4 bases, the J end lost 2 bases, and 16 bases lay between the germline ends. The CDR3 region is CASSPSEGGPYEQYF. CDR3 bases: TGCGCCAGCAGCCCGAGCGAAGGGGGACCCTACGAGCAGTACTTC.

On this clonotype: This may come from a read error, since a much larger clone is one base off. The chain is built from TRBV6-6 and TRBJ1-2, with D hard to call. CDR1 and CDR2 from the germline V gene are MNHNY and SVGAGI (reference sequence). The CDR3 is 12 residues long. The CDR3 DNA follows: TGTGCCGGCAGTGTGGGCGCTAGTGGCTACACCTTC. It specifies CAGSVGASGYTF.

This clonotype was counted a few times. J is TRBJ1-2 and V is TRBV6-4; 9 positions agree with TRBD1. From germline, CDR1 is MRHNA and CDR2 SNTAGT. Germline trimming cut 5 bases from V and 1 base from J; bases unmatched to any gene: 14. The CDR3 covers 18 residues. The CDR3 nucleotides are TGTGCCAGCAGTTTAAAATGGGGACAGGGTAGTTATAACTATGGCTACACCTTC. Its translation: CASSLKWGQGSYNYGYTF.

This clonotype has ten or more counts. V usage is TRBV12-3 or TRBV12-4 and J usage is TRBJ1-2; the match to TRBD1 covers 9 bases. There are 13 residues in the CDR3. V lost 6 bases and J lost 8; bases outside the gene matches: 7. The CDR3 is CASRAQGARGYTF. As DNA, the CDR3 is TGTGCCAGCAGAGCACAGGGGGCGCGCGGCTACACCTTC.

This clonotype occurred many times. The genes are TRBV6-5 and TRBJ2-6; D is uncertain. CDR1 and CDR2 (germline): MNHEY, SVGAGI. The CDR3 runs 17 residues. Trimming left V 2 bases short and J 0 bases short, with 11 bases between. For the CDR3, the DNA is TGTGCCAGCAGTTACGAAGGTCAGCCCTCTGGGGCCAACGTCCTGACTTTC. Translated, it gives CASSYEGQPSGANVLTF.

The chain carries TRBV7-9 and TRBJ1-4; D might be TRBD2 (6 bases). The J call may be faulty, since TRBJ2-3 better matches the DNA end. The CDR3 totals 16 residues. Germline assignment: CDR1 SEHNR and CDR2 FQNEAQ (reference sequence). The CDR3 loop is CASSNTRDFPSDTQYF. CDR3 in DNA: TGTGCCAGCAGCAACACCCGGGACTTTCCCTCGGATACGCAGTATTTT.

This clonotype has ten or more counts. The chain has TRBV19 and TRBJ2-5, with D possibly TRBD1 on 5 matching bases. Germline CDR1 and CDR2: LNHDA and SQIVND (reference sequence). The CDR3 totals 14 residues. V was trimmed by 6 bases and J by 4 bases, leaving 15 bases between them. This chain's CDR3 is CASRSAGKGETQYF. Here the CDR3 DNA reads TGTGCCAGTAGAAGCGCAGGGAAAGGAGAGACCCAGTACTTC. Full variable domain (remainder filled in from reference TRBV19 and TRBJ2-5): DGGITQSPKYLFRKEGQNVTLSCEQNLNHDAMYWYRQDPGQGLRLIYYSQIVNDFQKGDIAEGYSVSREKKESFPLTVTSAQKNPTAFYLCASRSAGKGETQYFGPGTRLLVL.